A single sample is the source of the 7 T cell receptor beta chains below, sequenced in a study of CD4 T cells in relation to SARS-CoV-2 and coronaviruses. Sequenced by immunoSEQ multiplex PCR; TCRdb stores in-frame clones only, minus some. This table holds 20,000 to 25,000 clones, 75% to 85% found once. Their specific antigens are unknown. Before the COVID-19 pandemic, during about 2011-2019, CD4+ T cells were taken from unexposed donors. The cells were cultured for roughly 11 days before CD4+ T cells were isolated. Sample: CD4+ T cells from PBMCs, cultured in vitro. These receptors all stem from a human donor in good health.

Only a few counts were recorded for this clone. The chain has TRBV6-5 and TRBJ1-4; TRBD1 might be the D (6 bases). This CDR3 is 15 amino acids long. The V gene lost 2 bases and the J gene lost 3 bases, with 10 bases spanning the gap. CDR1 and CDR2 (germline): MNHEY, SVGAGI. CDR3 nucleotides: TGTGCCAGCAGTTACGGGACACATCCTAATGAAAAACTGTTTTTT. Amino acids: CASSYGTHPNEKLFF.

The chain is built from TRBV3-1 (or the pseudogene TRBV3-2) and TRBJ2-1, with 14 bases identical to TRBD2. V gave up 2 bases and J gave up 1 base; unmatched junction bases: 7. The CDR3 is 19 residues long. Germline lookup yields CDR1 LGHDT and CDR2 YNNKEL (reference sequence). The CDR3 bases are TGTGCCAGCAGCCAAATGGGGACTAGCGGGAGTTTTTCCTACAATGAGCAGTTCTTC. This encodes CASSQMGTSGSFSYNEQFF.

This chain joins TRBV7-9 and TRBJ1-4, with 10 bases fitting TRBD1. Looked up from germline, CDR1 is SEHNR and CDR2 is FQNEAQ (reference sequence). V lost 4 bases to trimming and J lost 8 bases; unmatched junction nucleotides: 4. The CDR3 is 14 residues long. CDR3 in amino acids: CASSYGTGDEKLFF. Written as DNA, the CDR3 is TGTGCCAGCAGCTACGGGACAGGGGACGAAAAACTGTTTTTT.

This clone was found once. This chain links TRBV19 with TRBJ2-1; TRBD1 is a possible D gene (6 bases). V was pared by 7 bases and J by 1 base, with 11 bases between. The CDR3 loop spans 14 amino acids. Germline CDR1 LNHDA, CDR2 SQIVND (reference sequence). The CDR3 DNA reads TGTGCCAGTAACAGGGCCCCATCCTACAATGAGCAGTTCTTC. Translated, it gives CASNRAPSYNEQFF.

This clone showed up just once. The chain carries TRBV5-8 and TRBJ1-4; no reliable D call. V was shortened by 5 bases and J by 6 bases, with 14 bases between the two germline ends. This CDR3 spans 14 amino acids. Germline-derived CDR1 and CDR2 are SGHTS and YDEGEE. The CDR3, as DNA: TGTGCCAGCAGGACCGAGACCCGAGATGAAAAACTGTTTTTT. Amino acid sequence: CASRTETRDEKLFF.

The V call is TRBV2, the J call TRBJ2-7, with 8 bases identical to TRBD1. Germline CDR1 and CDR2: SNHLY and FYNNEI. The CDR3 is 13 amino acids. J was trimmed by 5 bases and V by 7 bases; bases with no gene match: 7. In DNA form, the CDR3 reads TGTGCCAGCAACGTTGACAGGGGAGACGAGCAGTACTTC. Translating gives CASNVDRGDEQYF.

V is TRBV24-1 and J is TRBJ2-3, with unresolved D. CDR1 and CDR2 (germline): KGHDR, SFDVKD. This CDR3 spans 13 amino acids. V lost 4 bases to trimming and J lost 0 bases, with 4 bases between them. CDR3 protein: CATSERSTDTQYF. CDR3 DNA: TGTGCCACCAGTGAGCGAAGCACAGATACGCAGTATTTT.